The next 19 T cell receptor beta chains were all read from a single sample in a study of spatial heterogeneity in lung cancer. Study-wide points: Within tumors, counts of expanded alpha and beta TCRs tracked tumor mutation counts.

Their specific antigens are unknown. Sample time point: sample taken at primary tumor resection. TCRdb re-derived calls from the 5' RACE reads in MiXCR, one entry per CDR3 protein. Of almost 9,500 distinct CDR3 sequences in the sample, around 6.5% are singletons; the top ten hold roughly 30%. Sequenced material: lung tumor tissue, taken at surgery. These receptor sequences come from a male donor with early-stage non-small cell lung cancer.

There are many counts of this clonotype. The chain joins TRBV11-3 to TRBJ1-2, with D possibly matching TRBD1 (5 bases). Germline V gene data show CDR1 as SGHNT and CDR2 as YENEEA. CDR3 size: 15 residues. Trimming removed 0 bases at V and 7 bases at J, with 15 bases between. The CDR3 DNA reads as TGTGCCAGCAGCTTAGATCGGAGAGGGGATGGTGGCTACACCTTC. Translated: CASSLDRRGDGGYTF.

This clonotype was counted many times. This chain joins TRBV6-2 or TRBV6-3 and TRBJ1-5, with 8 bases matching TRBD1. Germline assignment: CDR1 MNHEY and CDR2 SVGEGT. The CDR3 totals 15 residues. J was trimmed by 5 bases and V by 4 bases; bases with no gene match: 7. The DNA of the CDR3 is TGTGCCAGCAGTTCTTTAGACAGGGGTGATCAGCCCCAGCATTTT. Amino acid sequence: CASSSLDRGDQPQHF.

This clonotype came up a few times. The chain is built from TRBV7-6 and TRBJ2-5, with 7 bases matching TRBD1. Germline V gene lookup returns CDR1 SGHVS and CDR2 FNYEAQ. Trimming cost V 0 bases and J 3 bases; bases outside gene matches: 7. This CDR3 has 16 amino acids. CDR3 nucleotides: TGTGCCAGCAGCTTAGCGTTCCGGGACAGAAAAGAGACCCAGTACTTC. This gives the protein CASSLAFRDRKETQYF.

This clonotype has a count of ten or more. The CDR3 DNA reads TGTGCCAGCAGCTTAGAGGTTACAGGGGGCCGAGGCTACACCTTC. Translating gives CASSLEVTGGRGYTF. The chain couples TRBV7-2 to TRBJ1-2; 9 nucleotides align to TRBD1. Germline V lookup: CDR1 SGHTA, CDR2 FQGNSA. The V gene end was trimmed by 1 base and the J gene end by 8 bases; junction bases not matched to a gene: 8. The CDR3 loop spans 15 amino acids.

This clonotype was recorded many times. The genes are TRBV28 and TRBJ1-6; D uncertain. The CDR3 has 15 residues. Trimming left V 5 bases short and J 2 bases short, with 10 bases between. CDR1 is MDHEN, CDR2 SYDVKM, per germline. The CDR3 region is CASSALMTYNSPLHF. Written as DNA, the CDR3 is TGTGCCAGCAGTGCCCTAATGACCTATAATTCACCCCTCCACTTT.

This clonotype was observed at least ten times. CDR3 nucleotides: TGTGCCTGGAGTCCATGGGGACGTTCCTACGAGCAGTACTTC. Amino acids: CAWSPWGRSYEQYF. V is TRBV30 and J is TRBJ2-7; D is perhaps TRBD1 or TRBD2 (5 bases each). V was shortened by 2 bases and J by 1 base, with 12 bases between the two germline ends. The germline gives CDR1 GTSNPN, CDR2 SVGIG (reference sequence). CDR3 length: 14 residues. Combining the CDR3 with reference TRBV30 and TRBJ2-7 gives the whole variable domain SQTIHQWPATLVQPVGSPLSLECTVEGTSNPNLYWYRQAAGRGLQLLFYSVGIGQISSEVPQNLSASRPQDRQFILSSKKLLLSDSGFYLCAWSPWGRSYEQYFGPGTRLTVT.

The V gene is TRBV7-2, the J gene TRBJ2-7; D gene ambiguous. CDR3 length equals 15 residues. V was pared by 0 bases and J by 3 bases, with 12 bases between. Germline loops: CDR1 SGHTA, CDR2 FQGNSA. The chain's CDR3 is CASSLAYRANYEQYF. For the CDR3, the DNA is TGTGCCAGCAGCTTAGCGTATAGGGCTAACTACGAGCAGTACTTC.

By frequency in the sample, this clonotype is medium-sized. This chain uses TRBV28 with TRBJ1-1, with TRBD1 as a possible D gene (6 bases). The CDR3 sequence is 14 residues long. Germline CDR1 reads MDHEN; CDR2 reads SYDVKM. CDR3 residues: CVSRAAGGGTEAFF. The CDR3 bases are TGTGTCTCGCGGGCCGCGGGGGGCGGCACTGAAGCTTTCTTT. The variable domain in full, with the rest retrieved from reference TRBV28 and TRBJ1-1, is DVKVTQSSRYLVKRTGEKVFLECVQDMDHENMFWYRQDPGLGLRLIYFSYDVKMKEKGDIPEGYSVSREKKERFSLILESASTNQTSMYLCVSRAAGGGTEAFFGQGTRLTVV.

This clonotype appeared many times. The V call is TRBV24-1, the J call TRBJ2-3, with D possibly matching TRBD1 (5 bases). The V gene lost 9 bases and the J gene lost 2 bases, with 11 bases spanning the gap. The germline V gene has CDR1 KGHDR and CDR2 SFDVKD. This CDR3 region has 13 residues. CDR3 DNA sequence: TGTGCCACCTCAGACAGATTCACAGATACGCAGTATTTT. Translated: CATSDRFTDTQYF.

This clonotype was picked up many times. V and J are TRBV7-6 and TRBJ2-7, with D possibly being TRBD2 (7 bases). Trimming left V 1 base short and J 2 bases short, with 15 bases between. Looked up from germline, CDR1 is SGHVS and CDR2 is FNYEAQ. CDR3 length: 16 amino acids. The CDR3 region is CASSLEPGGLTYEQYF. In nucleotides, the CDR3 is TGTGCCAGCAGCTTAGAACCGGGGGGCCTCACCTACGAGCAGTACTTC.

Ten or more counts support this clonotype. The rearrangement joins TRBV2 to TRBJ2-5, with D tentatively TRBD1 (5 bases). The V gene lost 0 bases and the J gene lost 7 bases, with 9 bases spanning the gap. The CDR3 sequence is 13 residues long. The V gene's germline CDR1 is SNHLY and CDR2 FYNNEI. DNA for the CDR3: TGTGCCAGCAGTGAAGCCCTTAGGGGGACCCAGTACTTC. Amino acid sequence: CASSEALRGTQYF.

In its sample, this clonotype was seen many times. The chain combines TRBV7-9 with TRBJ2-2; 10 bases map to TRBD2. CDR3 length: 16 amino acids. The ends lost 4 bases at V and 2 bases at J; junction bases unmatched: 4. Germline CDR1 and CDR2: SEHNR and FQNEAQ (reference sequence). The CDR3 spells CASSSPSGGNTGELFF. DNA for the CDR3: TGTGCCAGCAGCTCCCCTAGCGGGGGAAACACCGGGGAGCTGTTTTTT.

This clonotype was seen many times. The chain couples TRBV20-1 to TRBJ2-2; the D gene is possibly TRBD1 (5 bases). The CDR3 loop spans 12 amino acids. V lost 7 bases and J lost 4, with 10 bases in between. The germline CDR1 and CDR2 sequences are DFQATT and SNEGSKA (reference sequence). The CDR3 DNA reads as TGCAGTGGTCTAACAGGCACCGGGGAGCTGTTTTTT. Encoded protein: CSGLTGTGELFF.

The chain employs TRBV14 and TRBJ1-5; D call uncertain. Trimming left V 4 bases short and J 7 bases short, with 11 bases between. CDR1 and CDR2 from the germline V gene are SGHDN and FVKESK. The CDR3 runs to 13 residues. DNA for the CDR3: TGTGCCAGCAGCCTGATGACGGGACAGCCCCAGCATTTT. Residues: CASSLMTGQPQHF.

This clonotype was recorded many times. V gene TRBV6-5 combines with J gene TRBJ1-5; tentative D call: TRBD1 (6 bases). Deletions cut 6 bases from V and 11 bases from J, with 20 bases between. The CDR3 totals 14 residues. From germline, CDR1 is MNHEY and CDR2 SVGAGI. The CDR3 DNA reads as TGTGCCAGCAGCCCGACAGGAGGGAAAAGGGCCCAGCATTTT. It is translated as CASSPTGGKRAQHF.

This clonotype was found a few times. The rearrangement joins TRBV5-1 to TRBJ2-1, with D perhaps matching TRBD1 (5 bases). V dropped 3 bases and J dropped 0 bases, with 13 bases sitting between them. The germline V gene encodes CDR1 SGHRS and CDR2 YFSETQ. The CDR3 runs 16 residues. The CDR3 DNA reads TGCGCCAGCAGCTCCAAGGACACGAGCTCCTACAATGAGCAGTTCTTC. This gives the protein CASSSKDTSSYNEQFF.

By its share, this clonotype is medium-sized. V gene TRBV4-1 combines with J gene TRBJ1-4, with D possibly being TRBD1 (6 bases). V lost 0 bases and J lost 8, with 16 bases in between. Germline V gene lookup returns CDR1 MGHRA and CDR2 YSYEKL. The CDR3 runs 16 residues. DNA of the CDR3: TGCGCCAGCAGCCAAGAGGGACACATAGGGGGAGAAAAACTGTTTTTT. It codes for CASSQEGHIGGEKLFF.

This clonotype was counted at least ten times. The chain combines TRBV12-3 or TRBV12-4 with TRBJ1-6, with D unresolved. V dropped 5 bases and J dropped 19 bases, with 21 bases sitting between them. This CDR3 has 13 residues. The CDR3 nucleotides read TGTGCCAGCAGTGAAGGGTACCGGGCCCGTTTTCACTTT. Amino acids: CASSEGYRARFHF.

V and J are TRBV6-5 and TRBJ2-2, with D possibly being TRBD2 (6 bases). The V gene's germline CDR1 is MNHEY and CDR2 SVGAGI. This CDR3 has 15 residues. V was trimmed by 2 bases and J by 3 bases, leaving 10 bases between them. The CDR3 reads CASSYAGPYTGELFF. The CDR3 DNA sequence: TGTGCCAGCAGTTACGCGGGACCTTACACCGGGGAGCTGTTTTTT.